This T cell receptor (beta chain) was captured in a study of blood T cell repertoires in COVID-19. Study in general: Specimens from acute and convalescent COVID-19 originated in the United States, Italy and Spain.

TCRdb's copy holds only in-frame clones and misses some; the assay was immunoSEQ multiplex PCR. The repertoire holds about 200,000 clones, over 70% seen once, with approximately 6% in the top ten. V lost 5 bases to trimming and J lost 6 bases; unmatched junction nucleotides: 11. Germline V CDR1 and CDR2: SGHAT, FQNNGV. The CDR3 runs 16 residues. Sequencing used peripheral blood. This rearrangement joins TRBV11-2 to TRBJ2-2; 8 nucleotides agree with TRBD1. The receptor comes from a woman in her seventies with acute or convalescent COVID-19. In DNA form, the CDR3 reads TGTGCCAGCAGCCCCCAGGGGGCGCAAAGTTCCGGGGAGCTGTTTTTT. Its translation is CASSPQGAQSSGELFF.